These 18 T cell receptor beta chains came from one sample sequenced in a study of regulatory and conventional T cells in RAG deficiency. The protocol was immunoSEQ multiplex PCR, while the TCRdb copy is restricted to in-frame clones and leaves out a portion. The sample lists just over 30,000 clones, about 96% occurring once. The sorted conventional CD4+ T cells were CD25-low and CD127-high, with genomic DNA sequenced. A further study also used this sample, focusing on regulatory T cells. That source adds: The PCR used 52 TRBV and 13 TRBJ primers.

Sequencing was carried out using CD25- CD4+ T cells sorted from blood. The receptors here all came from a human donor in good health.

This sequence joins TRBV2 and TRBJ2-7; tentatively, D is TRBD2 (5 bases). The CDR3 runs to 13 residues. The germline gives CDR1 SNHLY, CDR2 FYNNEI. V was shortened by 7 bases and J by 3 bases, with 13 bases between the two germline ends. The DNA of the CDR3 is TGTGCCAGCAATGAGCGGAGAAACTACGAGCAGTACTTC. Protein product: CASNERRNYEQYF.

The chain combines TRBV5-1 with TRBJ2-7; 9 bases are a match to TRBD2. The germline V gene encodes CDR1 SGHRS and CDR2 YFSETQ. This CDR3 region has 16 residues. The ends lost 0 bases at V and 1 base at J; junction bases unmatched: 5. The CDR3 sequence is CASSLVVSGGSYEQYF. In DNA form, the CDR3 reads TGCGCCAGCAGCTTGGTCGTTAGCGGGGGTTCCTACGAGCAGTACTTC.

The chain employs TRBV18 and TRBJ1-1, with D tentatively TRBD1 (5 bases). Trimming left V 1 base short and J 1 base short, with 13 bases between. This CDR3 is 16 amino acids long. In germline, CDR1 is KGHSH, CDR2 LQKENI. For the CDR3, the DNA is TGTGCCAGCTCACCACTTGCAGGGTCGGAGAACACTGAAGCTTTCTTT. Protein product: CASSPLAGSENTEAFF.

CDR3 sequence: CASSMIGDEQYF. The DNA of the CDR3 is TGTGCCAGTAGTATGATCGGGGACGAGCAGTACTTC. The J gene is TRBJ2-7, the V gene TRBV19; possible D gene TRBD2, 5 bases. This CDR3 spans 12 amino acids. Germline values: CDR1 LNHDA, CDR2 SQIVND (reference sequence). Trimming left V 3 bases short and J 5 bases short, with 8 bases between.

This rearrangement joins TRBV7-6 to TRBJ1-5; D is unresolved. Trimming took 1 base from V and 6 from J, leaving 13 bases between them. From germline, CDR1 is SGHVS and CDR2 FNYEAQ. The CDR3 runs to 15 residues. The chain's CDR3 is CASSLEPGGSQPQHF. CDR3 DNA sequence: TGTGCCAGCAGCTTAGAACCTGGAGGATCTCAGCCCCAGCATTTT.

The chain's CDR3 is CASSFGGATPYNEQFF. CDR3 nucleotides: TGCGCCAGCAGTTTCGGGGGGGCCACCCCCTACAATGAGCAGTTCTTC. The chain carries TRBV5-1 and TRBJ2-1; 8 bases agree with TRBD2. V gave up 5 bases and J gave up 2 bases; unmatched junction bases: 9. This CDR3 comprises 16 residues. CDR1 and CDR2 from the germline V gene are SGHRS and YFSETQ. Full variable domain (missing parts from reference TRBV5-1 and TRBJ2-1): KAGVTQTPRYLIKTRGQQVTLSCSPISGHRSVSWYQQTPGQGLQFLFEYFSETQRNKGNFPGRFSGRQFSNSRSEMNVSTLELGDSALYLCASSFGGATPYNEQFFGPGTRLTVL.

This clone is a singleton in its sample. This chain links TRBV6-1 with TRBJ1-5; TRBD1 might be the D (6 bases). The CDR3 contains 13 residues. Trimming cost V 6 bases and J 3 bases, with 9 bases left between them. Germline lookup yields CDR1 MNHNS and CDR2 SASEGT. CDR3 protein: CASRDRNNQPQHF. CDR3 in DNA: TGTGCCAGCAGGGACAGAAACAATCAGCCCCAGCATTTT.

This sequence joins TRBV30 and TRBJ2-7; D is undetermined. This CDR3 region has 11 residues. Germline V gives CDR1 GTSNPN, CDR2 SVGIG (reference sequence). V was shortened by 5 bases and J by 2 bases, with 7 bases between the two germline ends. The CDR3 loop reads CAWSLTYEQYF. CDR3 bases: TGTGCCTGGTCCCTAACCTACGAGCAGTACTTC. Filled out from reference TRBV30 and TRBJ2-7, the complete variable domain reads SQTIHQWPATLVQPVGSPLSLECTVEGTSNPNLYWYRQAAGRGLQLLFYSVGIGQISSEVPQNLSASRPQDRQFILSSKKLLLSDSGFYLCAWSLTYEQYFGPGTRLTVT.

The chain links TRBV5-1 to TRBJ1-5; D gene ambiguous. Germline CDR1 reads SGHRS; CDR2 reads YFSETQ. Deletions cut 0 bases from V and 0 bases from J, with 7 bases between. The CDR3 spans 15 residues. The chain's CDR3 is CASSLGQNSNQPQHF. CDR3 nucleotide sequence: TGCGCCAGCAGCTTGGGGCAGAATAGCAATCAGCCCCAGCATTTT.

This chain joins TRBV5-5 and TRBJ1-1; TRBD1 agrees at 7 bases. J lost 11 bases, V lost 0 bases, and 4 bases had no gene match. The CDR3 is 12 residues long. CDR1 is SGHKS, CDR2 YYEKEE, per germline (reference sequence). CDR3 residues: CASSLEGGGAFF. The CDR3 DNA reads as TGTGCCAGCAGCTTGGAAGGGGGCGGCGCTTTCTTT.

This chain joins TRBV18 and TRBJ2-3; 7 bases are shared with TRBD2. The CDR3 has 16 amino acids. Per the germline V gene, CDR1 is KGHSH and CDR2 is LQKENI. Trimming took 2 bases from V and 1 from J; bases not matched to a gene: 6. The chain's CDR3 is CASSPGAGVGTDTQYF. The CDR3 bases are TGTGCCAGCTCACCAGGCGCGGGAGTCGGCACAGATACGCAGTATTTT.

This clone was seen once. J is TRBJ2-3 and V is TRBV7-9; 14 nucleotides match TRBD2. The trim removed 5 bases at V and 3 bases at J, leaving 4 bases unmatched. The germline CDR1 and CDR2 sequences are SEHNR and FQNEAQ (reference sequence). The CDR3 loop spans 16 amino acids. For the CDR3, the DNA is TGTGCCAGCAGCATCGGACTAGCGGGAGGTACAGATACGCAGTATTTT. Its protein product is CASSIGLAGGTDTQYF.

The chain is built from TRBV19 and TRBJ1-3, with D possibly matching TRBD1 (5 bases). Germline assignment: CDR1 LNHDA and CDR2 SQIVND (reference sequence). Trimming took 4 bases from V and 5 from J, leaving 15 bases between them. The CDR3 length is 15 residues. In DNA form, the CDR3 reads TGTGCCAGTAGTACCCATGGGGCGAAAAGAAACACCATATATTTT. Protein: CASSTHGAKRNTIYF.

This rearrangement joins TRBV30 to TRBJ2-5; TRBD2 is a possible D gene (7 bases). Germline assignment: CDR1 GTSNPN and CDR2 SVGIG (reference sequence). V gave up 4 bases and J gave up 6 bases, with 15 bases separating them. This CDR3 comprises 13 residues. DNA of the CDR3: TGTGCCTGGAAAAGTGGGGGGGCAAAGACCCAGTACTTC. Its translation: CAWKSGGAKTQYF.

V usage is TRBV18 and J usage is TRBJ2-7; 10 bases are shared with TRBD1. Trimming at V came to 3 bases and at J to 7 bases, leaving 6 bases not matched to a gene. From germline, CDR1 is KGHSH and CDR2 LQKENI. The length of the CDR3 is 14 residues. The CDR3 sequence is CASSPDRGRYEQYF. Written as DNA, the CDR3 is TGTGCCAGCTCACCCGACAGGGGGCGGTATGAGCAGTACTTC.

V gene TRBV6-5 combines with J gene TRBJ1-3; perhaps TRBD1 as D (5 bases). V was cut by 1 base and J by 0 bases, with 7 bases left in between. From germline, CDR1 is MNHEY and CDR2 SVGAGI. The CDR3 length is 15 residues. The CDR3: CASSYLQGSGNTIYF. Written as DNA, the CDR3 is TGTGCCAGCAGTTACTTGCAGGGCTCTGGAAACACCATATATTTT.

The rearrangement uses TRBV30 and TRBJ1-5; TRBD1 matches 9 bases. CDR3 length: 13 residues. CDR1 GTSNPN and CDR2 SVGIG come from the germline V gene (reference sequence). V was pared by 3 bases and J by 6 bases, with 3 bases of the junction left unmatched. CDR3 loop: CAWRGTGSQPQHF. The CDR3 DNA reads as TGTGCCTGGAGAGGGACAGGGAGTCAGCCCCAGCATTTT.

This sequence joins TRBV11-2 and TRBJ1-5, with D possibly being TRBD1 (6 bases). V dropped 3 bases and J dropped 0 bases, with 15 bases sitting between them. Germline CDR1 is SGHAT and CDR2 is FQNNGV. The CDR3 loop spans 17 amino acids. The CDR3 region has the DNA TGTGCCAGCAGCTTTAACAGGGAGACGTATAGCAATCAGCCCCAGCATTTT. Its protein product is CASSFNRETYSNQPQHF. The complete variable domain, with remaining parts taken from reference TRBV11-2 and TRBJ1-5, reads EAGVAQSPRYKIIEKRQSVAFWCNPISGHATLYWYQQILGQGPKLLIQFQNNGVVDDSQLPKDRFSAERLKGVDSTLKIQPAKLEDSAVYLCASSFNRETYSNQPQHFGDGTRLSIL.